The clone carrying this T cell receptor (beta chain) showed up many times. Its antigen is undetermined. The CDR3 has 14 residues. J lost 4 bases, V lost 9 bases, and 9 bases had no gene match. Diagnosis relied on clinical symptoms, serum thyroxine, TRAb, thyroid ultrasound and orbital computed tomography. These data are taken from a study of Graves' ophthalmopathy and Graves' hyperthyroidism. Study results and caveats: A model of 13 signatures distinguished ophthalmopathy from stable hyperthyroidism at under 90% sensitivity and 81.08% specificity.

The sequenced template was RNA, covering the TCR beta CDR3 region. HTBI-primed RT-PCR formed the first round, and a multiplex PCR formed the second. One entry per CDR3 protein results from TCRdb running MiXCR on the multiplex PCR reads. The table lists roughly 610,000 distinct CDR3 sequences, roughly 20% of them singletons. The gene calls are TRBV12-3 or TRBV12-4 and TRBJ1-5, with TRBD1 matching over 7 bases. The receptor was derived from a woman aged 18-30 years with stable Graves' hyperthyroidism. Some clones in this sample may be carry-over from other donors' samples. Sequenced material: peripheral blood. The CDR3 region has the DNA TGTGCCAGTGTAGGGGGCGTCTTAAATCAGCCCCAGCATTTT. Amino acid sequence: CASVGGVLNQPQHF.